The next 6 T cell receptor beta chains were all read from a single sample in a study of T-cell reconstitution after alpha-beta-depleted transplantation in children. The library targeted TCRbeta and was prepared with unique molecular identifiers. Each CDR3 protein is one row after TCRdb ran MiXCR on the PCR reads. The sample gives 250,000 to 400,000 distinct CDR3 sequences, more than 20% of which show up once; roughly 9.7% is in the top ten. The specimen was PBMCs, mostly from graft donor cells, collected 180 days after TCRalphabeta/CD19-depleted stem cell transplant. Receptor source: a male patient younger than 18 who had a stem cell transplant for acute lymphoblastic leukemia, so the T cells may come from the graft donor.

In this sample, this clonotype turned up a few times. Here the CDR3 reads CASSQEVEGFNYGYTF. Here the CDR3 DNA reads TGCGCCAGCAGCCAAGAGGTGGAGGGCTTTAACTATGGCTACACCTTC. This chain connects TRBV4-1 to TRBJ1-2; D is ambiguous. The CDR3 covers 16 residues. V lost 0 bases to trimming and J lost 1 base, with 12 bases between them. Germline CDR1 reads MGHRA; CDR2 reads YSYEKL.

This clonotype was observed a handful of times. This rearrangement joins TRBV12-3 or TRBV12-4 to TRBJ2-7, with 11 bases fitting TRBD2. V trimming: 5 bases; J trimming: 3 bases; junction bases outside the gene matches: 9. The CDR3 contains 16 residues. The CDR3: CASSRSGGARFYEQYF. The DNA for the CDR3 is TGTGCCAGCAGTCGTAGCGGGGGGGCCCGGTTCTACGAGCAGTACTTC.

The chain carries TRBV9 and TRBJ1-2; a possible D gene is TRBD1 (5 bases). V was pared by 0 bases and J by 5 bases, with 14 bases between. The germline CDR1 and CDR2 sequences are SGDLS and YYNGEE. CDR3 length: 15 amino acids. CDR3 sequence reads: CASSVATVGPYGYTF. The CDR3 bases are TGTGCCAGCAGCGTAGCCACAGTGGGACCGTATGGCTACACCTTC.

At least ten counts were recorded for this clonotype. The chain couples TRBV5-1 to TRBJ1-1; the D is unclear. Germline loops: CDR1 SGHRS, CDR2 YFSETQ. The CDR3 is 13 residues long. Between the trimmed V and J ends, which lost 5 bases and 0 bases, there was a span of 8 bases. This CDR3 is CASRGTMNTEAFF. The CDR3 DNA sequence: TGCGCCAGCAGAGGTACGATGAACACTGAAGCTTTCTTT.

CDR3 nucleotides: TGCGCCAGCAGCTTGTTGGGGACAGCGACGGCAGATACGCAGTATTTT. Translating it yields CASSLLGTATADTQYF. V usage is TRBV5-1 and J usage is TRBJ2-3, with 7 bases identical to TRBD1. The CDR3 consists of 16 residues. Per the germline V gene, CDR1 is SGHRS and CDR2 is YFSETQ. The V segment lost 1 base and the J segment 4 bases; nucleotides outside the gene matches: 9.

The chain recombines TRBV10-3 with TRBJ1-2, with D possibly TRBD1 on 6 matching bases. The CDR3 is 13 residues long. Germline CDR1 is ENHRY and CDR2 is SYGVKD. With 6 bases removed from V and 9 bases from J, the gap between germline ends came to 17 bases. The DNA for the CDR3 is TGTGCCATCAGCGCAGGGGTTGTCATGAGCTACACCTTC. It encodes CAISAGVVMSYTF.